This TCR beta chain appears in the sequencing data of a study of cytomegalovirus exposure and HLA in healthy donors. Study-wide points: The records held CMV serostatus as the only immune exposure information. Accurate HLA-A and HLA-B prediction from TCR beta sequences was reported for most subjects. An analysis that came later showed most CMV-associated TCR beta chains appearing HLA-restricted. Sequencing likely caused a cluster of highly shared sequence variants.

PCR amplification relied on 60 Vbeta primers (plus 13 Jbeta primers). The method was immunoSEQ multiplex PCR; TCRdb's version includes in-frame clones alone and lacks a portion of them. The sample includes approximately 170,000 clones, less than 85% of them seen just once. Concerning this clone: What it binds is unknown.

Per the germline V gene, CDR1 is SGHVS and CDR2 is FNYEAQ. V lost 6 bases and J lost 5; bases outside the gene matches: 5. The CDR3 contains 13 residues. The gene calls are TRBV7-6 and TRBJ2-5; 8 nucleotides match TRBD2. This receptor was obtained from a male donor in good health and CMV-seronegative. Sequenced: PBMCs. Here the CDR3 DNA reads TGTGCCAGCAGACACCGCGGGGGGGAGACCCAGTACTTC. As protein: CASRHRGGETQYF.